The 2 T cell receptor beta chains presented below share a single source sample, sequenced in a study of immune heterogeneity within non-small cell lung tumors. A first 10-cycle multiplex round used 32 V-gene and 13 J-gene primers on TCR beta CDR3. TCRdb independently ran MiXCR on the multiplex PCR reads; one entry per CDR3 protein. The data contain around 9,600 distinct CDR3 sequences, roughly a third of them seen just once; the ten biggest clones take up roughly 12%. Bulk tumor genomic DNA, approximately 570 ng per sample, was the template. Several biopsies per primary tumor were taken during surgery, spaced as far apart as possible. The study cohort was described as untreated, and its members had newly diagnosed non-small cell lung cancer. They went on to have curative surgery. Sample: lung tumor tissue. The receptors were sampled from a man aged 60 to 69 with non-small cell lung cancer.

This clonotype qualifies as medium-sized. The gene calls are TRBV19 and TRBJ2-7; 9 bases map to TRBD1. V dropped 5 bases and J dropped 2; count of bases not matched to a gene: 10. Looked up from germline, CDR1 is LNHDA and CDR2 is SQIVND (reference sequence). CDR3 size: 16 residues. CDR3 loop: CASSGFAGTGTYEQYF. DNA for the CDR3: TGTGCCAGTAGTGGGTTCGCCGGGACAGGGACCTACGAGCAGTACTTC.

This clonotype was counted many times. Here the CDR3 reads CASSIDLWAGWNQPQHF. The CDR3 nucleotides are TGTGCCAGTAGTATAGATCTATGGGCAGGATGGAATCAGCCCCAGCATTTT. The rearrangement links TRBV19 to TRBJ1-5; no firm D call. Germline CDR1 reads LNHDA; CDR2 reads SQIVND (reference sequence). This CDR3 comprises 17 residues. The ends were cut back, 0 bases at V and 4 bases at J, with 16 bases in the middle.